This T cell receptor beta chain was identified in a study of Ad26.COV2.S vaccination and SARS-CoV-2 variants (TCRdb year 2021). In terms of the full investigation: Donors in the vaccine arm were drawn from COV1001, a multicentre, randomized, double-blind, placebo-controlled phase I-IIa trial testing Ad26.COV2.S in healthy adults. Ad26.COV2.S was given intramuscularly at 5x10^10 or 1x10^11 viral particles, as a single shot or as two shots 56 days apart. TCRbeta repertoire sequencing was used to assess the specificity and breadth of SARS-CoV-2-reactive T cell receptors after Ad26.COV2.S vaccination. The TCR-sequenced set comprised approximately 32 samples: some 19 Ad26.COV2.S vaccine recipients, 5 placebo recipients and 8 SARS-CoV-2 convalescent individuals. Trial participants were randomized into five groups of five, in which low-dose or high-dose Ad26.COV2.S was given once or twice, or placebo was given on both occasions. Throughout the experiments and outcome assessment, investigators stayed blinded to trial group allocation.

The immunoSEQ Assay was used to sequence TCRbeta CDR3 regions. After extraction, genomic DNA underwent amplification by bias-controlled multiplex PCR, followed by high-throughput sequencing. Processing in the source paper ran as follows. To quantify the absolute abundance of every unique TCRbeta CDR3 region, sequences were collapsed and filtered. T cell fraction was estimated by normalizing TCRbeta template counts to usable DNA, with usable DNA measured through amplification of reference genes found in all nucleated cells. Repertoire TCRs were annotated as SARS-CoV-2-specific by exact matching of V gene, CDR3 amino acid sequence and J gene to a known reactive TCR set. The reference SARS-CoV-2 TCR set came from MIRA and was filtered for enrichment in COVID-19-positive ImmuneCODE repertoires, removing public or cross-reactive TCRs. Using the MIRA antigens, annotated TCRs were further analysed by specific ORF or by position within an ORF. Depth was the summed frequency of annotated unique rearrangements, while breadth was defined as annotated unique rearrangements over total unique productive rearrangements. Group comparisons of TCR breadth used two-sided Wilcoxon rank-sum tests. TCRdb carries this immuneACCESS record with in-frame sequences only. Its versions omit some clonotypes, under half of them owing to an unresolved V gene in the studies checked, with the rest unexplained. V and J calls and clone size are copied from that table; D and trimming were computed from the DNA. The sample profile shows a few hundred thousand clones; 80% to 95% of them were found once. The ten largest clonotypes hold approximately 1.6% of the sample.

On the study overall, not on this receptor specifically: The study was not powered for comparison of responses between vaccine doses or regimens. Comparable non-spike TCR breadth was observed between vaccine and placebo recipients, consistent with only spike being contained in the vaccine. After vaccination, substantial breadth of spike-specific CD8+ and CD4+ T cell responses was reported. It was noted by the authors that total T cell responses may have been underestimated by the TCR breadth and depth analyses. Ad26.COV2.S recipients had higher spike-specific TCR breadth than placebo recipients (P = 0.0014).

V is clipped by 1 base and J by 0 bases, and the sequence between their germline boundaries is 7 bases long. Reading the germline V gene gives CDR1 LGHNA and CDR2 YSLEER. From the cysteine up to the phenylalanine, the CDR3 has a length of 14 residues. The read is trimmed to its CDR3 DNA, 42 bases read in frame from base 1. On this clone itself: The antigen it recognizes is unknown. Per-nucleotide qualities are absent, and no much larger clonotype sits a single base away.

The treatment or condition label corresponds to: roughly 18 received Ad26.COV2.S at low or high dose, single or two shots; about five received placebo; per-sample allocation not given. Repertoires of vaccine and placebo recipients were sequenced from samples taken on day 63 after the first injection. In Cohort 1b, about two dozen adults aged 18-55 years were enrolled at a single site in Boston, USA, between 29 July and 7 August 2020. Ad26.COV2.S consisted of a replication-incompetent adenovirus type 26 vector by which a prefusion-stabilized SARS-CoV-2 spike protein from the original Wuhan strain was expressed.

The receptor was derived from a person aged 18-65 years who received the Ad26.COV2.S COVID-19 vaccine or a placebo. Sequences were derived from peripheral blood, sampled in a trial of Ad26.COV2.S vaccine versus placebo. This receptor chain uses TRBV4-3 and TRBJ2-7; the D gene assignment is ambiguous. The DNA reads TGCGCCAGCAGCCAAGGTGCCAGCTCCTACGAGCAGTACTTC. It is translated as CASSQGASSYEQYF.